This T cell receptor beta chain is drawn from a study of blood T cell repertoires in COVID-19. Study-level information: In each case, the material was cDNA or gDNA derived from T cells, B-cell-depleted T cells, or PBMCs.

Generated by immunoSEQ multiplex PCR, the TCRdb table keeps only in-frame clones and is missing some. The data contain about 120,000 clones, approximately 90% of them singletons. Trimming shortened V by 4 bases and J by 6 bases, and 20 bases separated the two germline ends. Germline lookup yields CDR1 SGHKS and CDR2 YYEKEE (reference sequence). This CDR3 is 16 amino acids long. The chain couples TRBV5-5 to TRBJ1-5, with D possibly TRBD1 on 6 matching bases. The sequencing sample was made of peripheral blood. This receptor was obtained from a human donor with acute or convalescent COVID-19. The donor label of this sample is uncertain. CDR3 loop: CASSPTVQGPIQPQHF. CDR3 nucleotides: TGTGCCAGCAGCCCGACCGTACAGGGCCCGATTCAGCCCCAGCATTTT.